This T cell receptor (beta chain) was captured in a study of T cell responses to AZD1222 COVID-19 vaccine (dated by TCRdb to about 2021). Describing the broader study: TCR sequencing covered some 250 trial participants: 207 given two doses of AZD1222 and about 26 given two doses of MenACWY control vaccine. Trial participants were enrolled by age into subgroups of 18-55, 56-69 and 70-plus years, and around 150, 29 and 61 TCR-sequenced participants, respectively, were included in these subgroups.

This sample's time point label indicates: about 28 days (+/-7) after the second vaccine dose. Because spike-specific TCR depth and breadth did not differ between the two schedules, AZD1222 recipients who got a second dose at roughly 4 weeks were pooled with those who got a second dose at roughly 12 weeks. The vaccinee samples were drawn from two UK trials, COV001 and COV002, one of which was a single-blind randomized controlled phase 2/3 trial testing AZD1222 (ChAdOx1 nCoV-19) in healthy adults. For TCRbeta chain sequencing, PBMC samples from trial participants were taken at day 0 and at day 28 after the second dose. The CDR3 measures 13 amino acids from cysteine to phenylalanine. Kept here is only the CDR3 DNA, which spans 39 bases and is read in frame from base 1. The germline ends are 7 bases apart after V is trimmed by 1 base and J by 6 bases. For CDR1 and CDR2, the germline V gene (reference sequence) lists MNHEY and SMNVEV.

On this clone itself: Its antigen is currently not known. The input lacks base qualities; no much larger clone sits a single base away.

What the work shows at the level of the full study, not this receptor alone: Because no samples from the day 14 peak response were available, repertoires could be characterized only after the peak T cell response. Conclusions about previously exposed vaccinees are limited, since just six or seven AZD1222 recipients were seropositive for SARS-CoV-2 at baseline. Participants were mostly white British, with more females than males. The authors suggested clonal diversity may have been underestimated. The 56-69-year group was small, and its depth increase did not reach significance, likely because of low power. CD4 TCRs associated with the vaccine covered the entire spike protein, and the dominant responses were in regions 160-218 and 743-854. Epitopes outside the regions mutated in the B.1.351 and B.1.1.7 variants were reportedly recognized by nearly half of the unique spike-specific TCRs. After two AZD1222 doses, spike-specific TCR breadth and depth were significantly higher than at day 0 and than in MenACWY recipients.

The CDR3 regions of human TCRbeta chains were subjected to immunosequencing. The original pipeline was this. TCRs in the repertoires were matched against a reference library of SARS-CoV-2-specific TCRs that had been generated with the MIRA antigen-specificity platform. Breadth meant the fraction of unique TCRs that were SARS-CoV-2-associated, whereas depth meant the fraction of total T cells that were SARS-CoV-2-associated. Each spike-specific TCR was assigned to its reactive spike region and to a CD4 or CD8 class using the MIRA data. Log10-transformed breadth and depth values were compared by one-way ANOVA with Sidak's multiple comparisons tests. Entries here come from immuneACCESS through TCRdb and include only in-frame sequences with V and J called. Some clones fail to appear in such tables; in the studies checked, an unresolved V gene covers under half of the shortfall, and the cause of the remainder is unknown. V, J and clone size were drawn from that table, and D and trimming were deduced from the DNA. This sample gives 150,000 to 200,000 clones in total; roughly 92% of them show up just once. Of the sample, approximately 1% falls within the top ten clones.

The receptor chain draws on TRBV27 and TRBJ1-5; 5 matching bases give a weak D call of TRBD1. The TCR comes from an adult who received the AZD1222 COVID-19 vaccine. This specimen was peripheral blood, taken 28 days after the second AZD1222 dose. The CDR3 reads CASSLWGGQPQHF. The nucleotide sequence reads as follows: TGTGCCAGCAGTTTATGGGGGGGTCAGCCCCAGCATTTT.